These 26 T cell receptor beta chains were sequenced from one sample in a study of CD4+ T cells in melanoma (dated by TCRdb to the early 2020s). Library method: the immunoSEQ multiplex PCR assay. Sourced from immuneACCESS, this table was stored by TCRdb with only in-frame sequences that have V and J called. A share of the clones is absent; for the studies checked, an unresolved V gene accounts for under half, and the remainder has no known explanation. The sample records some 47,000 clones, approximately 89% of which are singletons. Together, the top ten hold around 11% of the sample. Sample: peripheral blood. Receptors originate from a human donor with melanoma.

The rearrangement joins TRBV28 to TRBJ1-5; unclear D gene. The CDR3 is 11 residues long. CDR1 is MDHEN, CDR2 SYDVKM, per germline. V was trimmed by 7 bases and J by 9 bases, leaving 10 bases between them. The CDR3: CASTEGGPQHF. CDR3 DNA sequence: TGTGCCAGCACCGAGGGAGGGCCCCAGCATTTT.

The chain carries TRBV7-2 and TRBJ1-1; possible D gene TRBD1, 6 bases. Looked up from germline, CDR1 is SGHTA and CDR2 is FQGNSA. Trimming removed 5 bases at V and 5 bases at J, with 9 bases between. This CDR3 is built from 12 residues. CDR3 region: CASSTGRTEAFF. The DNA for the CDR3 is TGTGCCAGCAGCACAGGGCGGACTGAAGCTTTCTTT.

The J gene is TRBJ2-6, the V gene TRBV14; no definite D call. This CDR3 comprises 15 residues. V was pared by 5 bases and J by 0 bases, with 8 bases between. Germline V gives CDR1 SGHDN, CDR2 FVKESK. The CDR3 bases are TGTGCCAGCAGCAAACACTACTCTGGGGCCAACGTCCTGACTTTC. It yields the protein CASSKHYSGANVLTF. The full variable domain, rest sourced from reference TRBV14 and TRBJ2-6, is EAGVTQFPSHSVIEKGQTVTLRCDPISGHDNLYWYRRVMGKEIKFLLHFVKESKQDESGMPNNRFLAERTGGTYSTLKVQPAELEDSGVYFCASSKHYSGANVLTFGAGSRLTVL.

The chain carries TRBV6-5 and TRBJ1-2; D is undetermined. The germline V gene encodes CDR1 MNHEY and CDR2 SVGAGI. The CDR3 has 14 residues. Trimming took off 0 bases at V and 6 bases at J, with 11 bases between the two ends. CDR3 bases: TGTGCCAGCAGTTACTCGACTGATAATAATGGCTACACCTTC. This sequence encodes CASSYSTDNNGYTF.

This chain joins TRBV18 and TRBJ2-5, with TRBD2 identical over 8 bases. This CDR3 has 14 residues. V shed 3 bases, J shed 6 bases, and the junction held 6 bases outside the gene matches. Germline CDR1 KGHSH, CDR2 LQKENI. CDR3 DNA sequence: TGTGCCAGCTCACCCTTAGCGGGGCCTAAGACCCAGTACTTC. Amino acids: CASSPLAGPKTQYF.

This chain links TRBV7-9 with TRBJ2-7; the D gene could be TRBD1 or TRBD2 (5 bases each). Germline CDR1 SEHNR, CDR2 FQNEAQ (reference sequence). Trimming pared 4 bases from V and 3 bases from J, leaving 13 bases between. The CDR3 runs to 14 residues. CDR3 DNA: TGTGCCAGCAGCTCACGGGGCCGCGACTACGAGCAGTACTTC. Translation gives CASSSRGRDYEQYF.

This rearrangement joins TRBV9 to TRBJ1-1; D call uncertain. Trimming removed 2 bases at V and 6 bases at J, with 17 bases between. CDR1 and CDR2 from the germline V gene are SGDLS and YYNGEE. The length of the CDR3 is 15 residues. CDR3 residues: CASSVGSEAFPEAFF. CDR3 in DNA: TGTGCCAGCAGCGTGGGGTCGGAGGCCTTCCCTGAAGCTTTCTTT. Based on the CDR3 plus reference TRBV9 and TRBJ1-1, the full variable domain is DSGVTQTPKHLITATGQRVTLRCSPRSGDLSVYWYQQSLDQGLQFLIQYYNGEERAKGNILERFSAQQFPDLHSELNLSSLELGDSALYFCASSVGSEAFPEAFFGQGTRLTVV.

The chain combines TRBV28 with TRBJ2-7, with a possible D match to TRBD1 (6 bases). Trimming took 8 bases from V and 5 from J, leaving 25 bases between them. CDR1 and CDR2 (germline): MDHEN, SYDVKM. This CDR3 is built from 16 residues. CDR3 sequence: CASDNPGTPKSHEQYF. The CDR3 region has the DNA TGTGCCAGCGACAACCCCGGGACACCGAAGTCCCACGAGCAGTACTTC.

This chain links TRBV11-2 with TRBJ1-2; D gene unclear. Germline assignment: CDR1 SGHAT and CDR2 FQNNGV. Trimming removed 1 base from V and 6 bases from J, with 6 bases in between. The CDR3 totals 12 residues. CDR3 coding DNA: TGTGCCAGCAGCTTAGCGGGGAATGGCTACACCTTC. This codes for CASSLAGNGYTF.

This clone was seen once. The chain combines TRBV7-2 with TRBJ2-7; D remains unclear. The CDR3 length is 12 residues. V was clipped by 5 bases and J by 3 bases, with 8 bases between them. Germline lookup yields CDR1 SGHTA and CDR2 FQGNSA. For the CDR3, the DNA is TGTGCCAGCAGCAAAGGAAACTACGAGCAGTACTTC. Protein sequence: CASSKGNYEQYF.

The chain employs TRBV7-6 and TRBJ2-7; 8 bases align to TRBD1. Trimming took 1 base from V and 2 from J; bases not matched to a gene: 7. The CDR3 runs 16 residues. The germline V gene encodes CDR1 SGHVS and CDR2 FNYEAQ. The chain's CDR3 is CASSLVAGTGPYEQYF. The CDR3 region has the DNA TGTGCCAGCAGCTTAGTGGCCGGGACAGGACCCTACGAGCAGTACTTC.

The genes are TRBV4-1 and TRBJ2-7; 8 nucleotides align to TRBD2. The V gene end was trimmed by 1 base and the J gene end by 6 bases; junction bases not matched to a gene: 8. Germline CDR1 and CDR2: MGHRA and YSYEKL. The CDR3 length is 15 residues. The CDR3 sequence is CASSQGRGASSEQYF. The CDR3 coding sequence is TGCGCCAGCAGCCAAGGGCGGGGGGCTAGCTCCGAGCAGTACTTC.

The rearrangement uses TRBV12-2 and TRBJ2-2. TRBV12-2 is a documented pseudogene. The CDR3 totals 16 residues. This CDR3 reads CASRSGTAADRRELFF. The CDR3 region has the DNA TGTGCAAGTCGCTCCGGGACCGCGGCCGATCGGAGGGAGCTGTTTTTT.

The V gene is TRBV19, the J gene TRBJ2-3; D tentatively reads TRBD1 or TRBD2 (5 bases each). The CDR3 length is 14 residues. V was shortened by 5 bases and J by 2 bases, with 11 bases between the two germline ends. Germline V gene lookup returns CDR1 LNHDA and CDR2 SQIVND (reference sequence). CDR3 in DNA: TGTGCCAGTAGTCTCCGGGGCCCCACAGATACGCAGTATTTT. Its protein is CASSLRGPTDTQYF.

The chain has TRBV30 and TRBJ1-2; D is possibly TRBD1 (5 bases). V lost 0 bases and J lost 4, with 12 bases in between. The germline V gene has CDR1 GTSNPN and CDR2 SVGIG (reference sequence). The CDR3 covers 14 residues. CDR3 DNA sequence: TGTGCCTGGAGTGTCTTCGATGGGGGCTATGGCTACACCTTC. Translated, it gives CAWSVFDGGYGYTF.

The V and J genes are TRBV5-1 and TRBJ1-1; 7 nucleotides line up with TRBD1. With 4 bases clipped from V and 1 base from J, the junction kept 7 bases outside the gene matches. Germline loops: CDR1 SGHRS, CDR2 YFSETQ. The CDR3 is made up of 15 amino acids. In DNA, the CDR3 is TGCGCCAGCAGCATCTCCGGGACAGAGAACACTGAAGCTTTCTTT. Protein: CASSISGTENTEAFF. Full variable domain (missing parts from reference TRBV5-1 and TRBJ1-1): KAGVTQTPRYLIKTRGQQVTLSCSPISGHRSVSWYQQTPGQGLQFLFEYFSETQRNKGNFPGRFSGRQFSNSRSEMNVSTLELGDSALYLCASSISGTENTEAFFGQGTRLTVV.

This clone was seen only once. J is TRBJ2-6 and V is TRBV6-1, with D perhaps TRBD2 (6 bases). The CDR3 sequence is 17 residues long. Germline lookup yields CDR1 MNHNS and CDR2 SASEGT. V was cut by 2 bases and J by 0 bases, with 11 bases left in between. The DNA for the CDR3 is TGTGCCAGCAGTGAACTGGCGGGGAGCTCTGGGGCCAACGTCCTGACTTTC. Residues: CASSELAGSSGANVLTF.

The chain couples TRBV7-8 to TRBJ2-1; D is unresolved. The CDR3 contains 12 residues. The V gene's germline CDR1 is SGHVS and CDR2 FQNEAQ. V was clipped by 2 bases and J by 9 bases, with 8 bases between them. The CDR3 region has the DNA TGTGCCAGCAGCTTATTCAGTACTGAGCAGTTCTTC. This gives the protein CASSLFSTEQFF.

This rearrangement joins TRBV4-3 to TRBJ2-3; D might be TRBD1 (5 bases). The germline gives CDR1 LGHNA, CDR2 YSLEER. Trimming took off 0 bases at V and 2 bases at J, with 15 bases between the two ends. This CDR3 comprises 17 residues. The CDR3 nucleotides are TGCGCCAGCAGCCAAGATACACAGGTTGGGCACACAGATACGCAGTATTTT. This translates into CASSQDTQVGHTDTQYF.

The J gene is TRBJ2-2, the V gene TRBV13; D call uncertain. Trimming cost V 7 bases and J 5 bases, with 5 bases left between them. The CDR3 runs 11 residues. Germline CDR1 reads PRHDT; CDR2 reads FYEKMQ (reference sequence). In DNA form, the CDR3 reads TGTGCCAGCACGTGGACCGGGGAGCTGTTTTTT. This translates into CASTWTGELFF. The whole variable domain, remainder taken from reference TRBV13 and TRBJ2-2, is AAGVIQSPRHLIKEKRETATLKCYPIPRHDTVYWYQQGPGQDPQFLISFYEKMQSDKGSIPDRFSAQQFSDYHSELNMSSLELGDSALYFCASTWTGELFFGEGSRLTVL.

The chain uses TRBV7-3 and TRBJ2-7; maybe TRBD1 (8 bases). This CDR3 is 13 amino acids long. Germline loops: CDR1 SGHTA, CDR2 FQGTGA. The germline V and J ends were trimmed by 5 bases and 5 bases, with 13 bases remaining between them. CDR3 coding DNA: TGTGCCAGCAGCCTACAGGGGGGGGACGAGCAGTACTTC. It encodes CASSLQGGDEQYF. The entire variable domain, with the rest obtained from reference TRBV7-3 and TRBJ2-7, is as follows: GAGVSQTPSNKVTEKGKYVELRCDPISGHTALYWYRQSLGQGPEFLIYFQGTGAADDSGLPNDRFFAVRPEGSVSTLKIQRTERGDSAVYLCASSLQGGDEQYFGPGTRLTVT.

The CDR3 protein is CASSLGTPGTAMNTEAFF. The CDR3 DNA reads TGTGCCAGCAGCTTGGGGACCCCCGGAACGGCTATGAACACTGAAGCTTTCTTT. The V and J genes are TRBV5-5 and TRBJ1-1, with D uncertain. With 0 bases removed from V and 0 bases from J, the gap between germline ends came to 18 bases. Germline assignment: CDR1 SGHKS and CDR2 YYEKEE (reference sequence). This CDR3 contains 18 residues.

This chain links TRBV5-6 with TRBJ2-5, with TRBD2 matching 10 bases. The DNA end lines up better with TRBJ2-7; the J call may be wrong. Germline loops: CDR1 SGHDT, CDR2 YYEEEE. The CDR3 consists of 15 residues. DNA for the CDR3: TGTGCCAGCAGCGCCTTACTAGCGGGGCGTTACGAGCAGTACTTC. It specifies CASSALLAGRYEQYF.

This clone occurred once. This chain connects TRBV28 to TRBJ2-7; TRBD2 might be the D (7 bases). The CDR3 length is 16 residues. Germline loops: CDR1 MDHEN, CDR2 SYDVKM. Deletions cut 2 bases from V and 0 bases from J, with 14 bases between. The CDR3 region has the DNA TGTGCCAGCAGTTTAAGGGGGGGCGCGTTCTCCTACGAGCAGTACTTC. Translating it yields CASSLRGGAFSYEQYF. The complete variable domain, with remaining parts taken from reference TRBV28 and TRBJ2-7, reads DVKVTQSSRYLVKRTGEKVFLECVQDMDHENMFWYRQDPGLGLRLIYFSYDVKMKEKGDIPEGYSVSREKKERFSLILESASTNQTSMYLCASSLRGGAFSYEQYFGPGTRLTVT.

The CDR3: CASSATGGGGSGNQPQHF. CDR3 in DNA: TGTGCCAGCAGCGCCACAGGGGGCGGCGGATCAGGTAATCAGCCCCAGCATTTT. V gene TRBV5-5 combines with J gene TRBJ1-5; 9 nucleotides line up with TRBD1. The ends lost 4 bases at V and 4 bases at J; junction bases unmatched: 15. The CDR3 sequence is 18 residues long. CDR1 is SGHKS, CDR2 YYEKEE, per germline (reference sequence).

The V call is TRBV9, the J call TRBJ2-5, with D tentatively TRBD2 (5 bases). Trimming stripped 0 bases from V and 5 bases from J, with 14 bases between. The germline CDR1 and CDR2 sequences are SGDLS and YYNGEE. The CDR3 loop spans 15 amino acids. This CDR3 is CASSVGGQGSETQYF. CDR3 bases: TGTGCCAGCAGCGTAGGAGGCCAAGGGAGCGAGACCCAGTACTTC.